The T cell receptor beta chain under discussion was sequenced for a study of beta chain features in type 1 diabetes. General study results and limits: Among patients with Type 1 diabetes, TCRB CDR3s were moderately but significantly shorter in every one of the four CD4+ subsets. It was among patients, rather than healthy donors, that naive, central memory and Treg TCRB repertoires appeared more similar.

As every portion of the isolated RNA was reverse transcribed, the sequencing read expressed TCRB transcripts. TCRdb's copy holds only in-frame clones and misses some; the assay was immunoSEQ multiplex PCR. The table records 150,000 to 200,000 clones, approximately 8% of them present only once. The CDR3 sequence is 12 residues long. Germline V CDR1 and CDR2: SQVTM, ANQGSEA. Trimming took 4 bases from V and 2 from J, leaving 9 bases between them. This clone was picked up a small number of times. As yet, its antigen is unknown. The rearrangement joins TRBV29-1 to TRBJ2-7, with D unresolved. The clonotype originates from a woman in her thirties or forties with type 1 diabetes. The sample was central memory CD4+ T cells from blood. Here the CDR3 DNA reads TGCAGCGTTGTTCCGAGTCCCTACGAGCAGTACTTC. Translation gives CSVVPSPYEQYF.